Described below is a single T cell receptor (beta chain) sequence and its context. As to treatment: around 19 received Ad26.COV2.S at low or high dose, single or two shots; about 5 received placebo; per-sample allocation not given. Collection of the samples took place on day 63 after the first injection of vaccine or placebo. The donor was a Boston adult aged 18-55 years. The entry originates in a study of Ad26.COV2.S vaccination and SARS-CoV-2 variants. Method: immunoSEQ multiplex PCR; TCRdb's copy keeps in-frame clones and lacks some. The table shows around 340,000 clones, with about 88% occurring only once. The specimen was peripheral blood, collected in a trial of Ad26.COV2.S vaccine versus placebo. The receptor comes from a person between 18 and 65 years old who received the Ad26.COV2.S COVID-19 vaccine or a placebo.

The CDR3 spells CASSYSGQGASDTQYF. The CDR3 nucleotides are TGTGCCAGCAGTTACTCCGGGCAAGGGGCCTCAGATACGCAGTATTTT. The chain employs TRBV6-5 and TRBJ2-3; a weak D match, TRBD1 (5 bases). The CDR3 runs 16 residues. In germline, CDR1 is MNHEY, CDR2 SVGAGI. Trimming took 0 bases from V and 4 from J, leaving 14 bases between them.